Listed below are T cell receptor beta chains from one sample, sequenced in a study of shared T cell receptors in the human thymus. Produced via immunoSEQ multiplex PCR; TCRdb's table is partial and in-frame only. The sample shows hundreds of thousands of clones, around 87% of them seen only once. These same records also appear under a second study, on human thymus T cells.

The sequenced sample consisted of thymocytes. These receptors were obtained from a boy under two years old with a congenital heart defect. The CDR3 runs from the conserved cysteine through the conserved F or W. Fields, in order: J gene, clone size, D gene, V gene, CDR3 DNA, CDR3 protein. D genes are given only for firm matches. For some rows the clone size is stated as once, few or many, or as a class when expanded; others skip it.

j_call: TRBJ2-2
clone_size: NA
d_call: TRBD1
v_call: TRBV6-5
cdr3_nt: TGTGCCAGCAGTTCCAGACAGGGGCCATCCACCGGGGAGCTGTTTTTT
cdr3_aa: CASSSRQGPSTGELFF

j_call: TRBJ2-5
clone_size: NA
d_call: TRBD2
v_call: TRBV4-1
cdr3_nt: TGCGCCAGCAGCCAAGACCCGACTAGCGGGGGGGAGAGCGAGACCCAGTACTTC
cdr3_aa: CASSQDPTSGGESETQYF

j_call: TRBJ1-1
clone_size: NA
d_call: NA
v_call: TRBV5-4
cdr3_nt: TGTGCCAGCACTCCGGGAAGAGGCCGTGAAGCTTTCTTT
cdr3_aa: CASTPGRGREAFF

j_call: TRBJ2-5
clone_size: NA
d_call: NA
v_call: TRBV29-1
cdr3_nt: TGCAGCGTCTCTCCCCAGGGAGAGACCCAGTACTTC
cdr3_aa: CSVSPQGETQYF

j_call: TRBJ1-5
clone_size: NA
d_call: NA
v_call: TRBV2
cdr3_nt: TGTGCCAGCAGTGAATTCGTGGTCAGGGGACGCAATCAGCCCCAGCATTTT
cdr3_aa: CASSEFVVRGRNQPQHF

j_call: TRBJ2-3
clone_size: NA
d_call: TRBD1
v_call: TRBV15
cdr3_nt: TGTGCCACCAGCACCCGTCGACAGGGCCCAGATACGCAGTATTTT
cdr3_aa: CATSTRRQGPDTQYF

j_call: TRBJ2-7
clone_size: NA
d_call: NA
v_call: TRBV15
cdr3_nt: TGTGCCACCAGCAGAGATCGGACTCCTTCCTACGAGCAGTACTTC
cdr3_aa: CATSRDRTPSYEQYF

j_call: TRBJ1-2
clone_size: NA
d_call: NA
v_call: TRBV15
cdr3_nt: TGTGCCACCAGCAGAGATGGGGTTGGAGGAGATGGCTACACCTTC
cdr3_aa: CATSRDGVGGDGYTF

j_call: TRBJ2-1
clone_size: NA
d_call: TRBD2
v_call: TRBV28
cdr3_nt: TGTGCCAGCAGTTTACGTGTGACTAGCGGGAGAAATGAGCAGTTCTTC
cdr3_aa: CASSLRVTSGRNEQFF

j_call: TRBJ1-5
clone_size: NA
d_call: NA
v_call: TRBV5-1
cdr3_nt: TGCGCCAGCAGCTTGCGGGCAGGGGAACAGCCCCAGCATTTT
cdr3_aa: CASSLRAGEQPQHF

j_call: TRBJ2-7
clone_size: NA
d_call: NA
v_call: TRBV6-1
cdr3_nt: TGTGCCAGCAGTGAAGTTGGCAGGGGGGCCTACGAGCAGTACTTC
cdr3_aa: CASSEVGRGAYEQYF

j_call: TRBJ2-1
clone_size: once
d_call: NA
v_call: TRBV7-2
cdr3_nt: TGTGCCAGCAGCCGAAGGAGGCTCCCCCTCAATGAGCAGTTCTTC
cdr3_aa: CASSRRRLPLNEQFF

j_call: TRBJ1-4
clone_size: NA
d_call: NA
v_call: TRBV6-5
cdr3_nt: TGTGCCAGCAGTTACTTGCAGAATGAAAAACTGTTTTTT
cdr3_aa: CASSYLQNEKLFF